This TCR beta chain was sequenced during a study of control samples from healthy donors and cancer patients (TCRdb year 2020). With respect to this clone: Its antigen remains undetermined. Per-nucleotide qualities are absent, and no much larger clonotype sits a single base away.

The library was made by the immunoSEQ multiplex PCR assay. The source is immuneACCESS, and TCRdb retained only in-frame sequences with V and J called. Part of the clones is not carried over; for the studies checked, unresolved V genes explain less than half of this, and the remainder is unexplained. Counted in this sample were about 180,000 clones; 90% of them appeared once. The leading ten clones occupy about 1.4% of the sample. For CDR1 and CDR2, the germline V gene (reference sequence) lists SEHNR and FQNEAQ. From the cysteine up to the phenylalanine, the CDR3 has a length of 14 residues. Here the CDR3 DNA is all that survives: 42 bases in frame from base 1. V drops 5 bases and J drops 2 bases, leaving 9 bases in between.

The sequence was collected from a woman aged 50 to 60 in good health. In this chain, TRBV7-9 is recombined with TRBJ2-2, with TRBD1 perhaps the D gene, on 5 matching bases. The source material was blood. The CDR3 region: CASSVTGNTGELFF. The DNA reads TGTGCCAGCAGCGTCACAGGAAACACCGGGGAGCTGTTTTTT.